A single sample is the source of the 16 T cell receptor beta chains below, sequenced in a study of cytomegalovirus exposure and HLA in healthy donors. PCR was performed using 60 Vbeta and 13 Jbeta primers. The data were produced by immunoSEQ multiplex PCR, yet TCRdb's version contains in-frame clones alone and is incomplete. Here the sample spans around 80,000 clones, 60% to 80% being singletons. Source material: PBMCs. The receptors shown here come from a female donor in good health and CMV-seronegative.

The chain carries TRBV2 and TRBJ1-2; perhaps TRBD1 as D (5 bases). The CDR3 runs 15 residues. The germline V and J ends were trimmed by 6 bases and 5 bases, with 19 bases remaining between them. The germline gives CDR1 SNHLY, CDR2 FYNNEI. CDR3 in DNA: TGTGCCAGCAGCGGTGGGGGACCAGGAGGGTATGGCTACACCTTC. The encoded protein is CASSGGGPGGYGYTF.

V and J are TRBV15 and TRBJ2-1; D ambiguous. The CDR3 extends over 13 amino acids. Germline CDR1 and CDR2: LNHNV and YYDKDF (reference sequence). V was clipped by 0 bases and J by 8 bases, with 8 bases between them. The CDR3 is CATSRDPGHEQFF. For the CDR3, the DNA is TGTGCCACCAGCAGAGATCCAGGCCATGAGCAGTTCTTC.

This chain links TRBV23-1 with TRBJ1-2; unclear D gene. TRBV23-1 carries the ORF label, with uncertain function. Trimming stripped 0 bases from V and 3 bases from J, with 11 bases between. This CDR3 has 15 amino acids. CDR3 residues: CASSQSVDGDYGYTF. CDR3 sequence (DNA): TGCGCCAGCAGTCAATCAGTTGACGGGGACTATGGCTACACCTTC.

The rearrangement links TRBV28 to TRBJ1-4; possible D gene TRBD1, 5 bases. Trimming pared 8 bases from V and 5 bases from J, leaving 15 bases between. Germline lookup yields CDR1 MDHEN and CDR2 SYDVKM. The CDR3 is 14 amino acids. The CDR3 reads CASLQGGENEKLFF. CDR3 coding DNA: TGTGCCAGCCTGCAGGGAGGGGAGAATGAAAAACTGTTTTTT. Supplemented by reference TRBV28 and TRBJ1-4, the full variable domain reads DVKVTQSSRYLVKRTGEKVFLECVQDMDHENMFWYRQDPGLGLRLIYFSYDVKMKEKGDIPEGYSVSREKKERFSLILESASTNQTSMYLCASLQGGENEKLFFGSGTQLSVL.

The CDR3 reads CASSLKRNTQYF. CDR3 coding DNA: TGTGCCAGCAGTCTGAAGCGGAATACGCAGTATTTT. The chain recombines TRBV28 with TRBJ2-3; TRBD2 might be the D (5 bases). Germline CDR1 is MDHEN and CDR2 is SYDVKM. The CDR3 is made up of 12 amino acids. V was shortened by 5 bases and J by 7 bases, with 10 bases between the two germline ends.

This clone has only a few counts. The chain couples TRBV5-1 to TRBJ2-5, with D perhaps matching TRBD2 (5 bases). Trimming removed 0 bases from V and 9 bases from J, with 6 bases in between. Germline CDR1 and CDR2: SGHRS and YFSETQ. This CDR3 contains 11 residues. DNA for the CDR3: TGCGCCAGCAGCTTGGAGGAGGCCCAGTACTTC. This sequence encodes CASSLEEAQYF.

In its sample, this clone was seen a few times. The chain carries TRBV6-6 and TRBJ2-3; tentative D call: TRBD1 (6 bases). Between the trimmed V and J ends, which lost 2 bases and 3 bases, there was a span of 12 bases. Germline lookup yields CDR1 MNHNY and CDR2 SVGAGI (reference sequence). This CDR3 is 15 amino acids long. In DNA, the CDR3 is TGTGCCAGCAGTTACGAGGGCAGGGGTACAGATACGCAGTATTTT. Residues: CASSYEGRGTDTQYF.

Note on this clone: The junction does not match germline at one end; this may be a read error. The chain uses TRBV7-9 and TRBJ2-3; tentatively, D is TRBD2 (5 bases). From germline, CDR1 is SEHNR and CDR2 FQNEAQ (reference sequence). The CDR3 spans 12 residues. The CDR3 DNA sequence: TGTTCCAGCGGCCTGCCCACAGATACGCAGTATTTT. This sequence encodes CSSGLPTDTQYF.

This CDR3 reads CASYRGIEKLFF. As DNA, the CDR3 is TGTGCCAGCTACAGGGGGATTGAAAAACTGTTTTTT. The V call is TRBV6-5, the J call TRBJ1-4, with 8 nucleotides matching TRBD1. Germline trimming cut 8 bases from V and 7 bases from J; bases unmatched to any gene: 3. Germline values: CDR1 MNHEY, CDR2 SVGAGI. The CDR3 totals 12 residues.

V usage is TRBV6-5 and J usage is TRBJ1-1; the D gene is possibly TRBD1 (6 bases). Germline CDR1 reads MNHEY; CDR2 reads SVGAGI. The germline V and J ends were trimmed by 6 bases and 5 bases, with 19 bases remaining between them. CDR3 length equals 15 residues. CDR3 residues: CASSHREGGGTEAFF. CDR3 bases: TGTGCCAGCAGCCACCGGGAGGGGGGAGGAACTGAAGCTTTCTTT.

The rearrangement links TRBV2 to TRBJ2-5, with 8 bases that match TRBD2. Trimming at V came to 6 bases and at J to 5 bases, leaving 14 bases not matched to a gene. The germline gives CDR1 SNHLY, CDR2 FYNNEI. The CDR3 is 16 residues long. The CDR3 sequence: CASSGRLARGRETQYF. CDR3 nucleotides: TGTGCCAGCAGCGGGCGACTAGCGAGGGGGAGGGAGACCCAGTACTTC.

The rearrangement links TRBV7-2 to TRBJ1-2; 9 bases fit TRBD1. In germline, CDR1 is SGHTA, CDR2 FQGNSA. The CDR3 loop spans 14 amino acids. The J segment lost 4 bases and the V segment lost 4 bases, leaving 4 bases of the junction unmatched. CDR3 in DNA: TGTGCCAGCAGCTCCGGACAGGGGAGCTATGGCTACACCTTC. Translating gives CASSSGQGSYGYTF.

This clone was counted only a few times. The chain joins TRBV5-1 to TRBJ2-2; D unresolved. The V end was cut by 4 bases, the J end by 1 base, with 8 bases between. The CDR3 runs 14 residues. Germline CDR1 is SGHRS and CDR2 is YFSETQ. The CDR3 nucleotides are TGCGCCAGCAGCATAGACAAGAACACCGGGGAGCTGTTTTTT. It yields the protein CASSIDKNTGELFF.

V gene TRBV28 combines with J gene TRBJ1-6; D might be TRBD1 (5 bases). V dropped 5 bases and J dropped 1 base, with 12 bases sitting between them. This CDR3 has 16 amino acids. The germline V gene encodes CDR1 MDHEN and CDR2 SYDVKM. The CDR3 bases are TGTGCCAGCAGTCAACAGACAGATTCCTATAATTCACCCCTCCACTTT. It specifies CASSQQTDSYNSPLHF.

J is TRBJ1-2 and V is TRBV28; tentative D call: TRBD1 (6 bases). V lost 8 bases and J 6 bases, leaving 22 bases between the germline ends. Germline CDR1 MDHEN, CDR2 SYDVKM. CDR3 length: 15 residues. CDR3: CASSTGGRVTDGYTF. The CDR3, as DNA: TGTGCCAGCTCCACGGGGGGGCGAGTAACGGATGGCTACACCTTC.

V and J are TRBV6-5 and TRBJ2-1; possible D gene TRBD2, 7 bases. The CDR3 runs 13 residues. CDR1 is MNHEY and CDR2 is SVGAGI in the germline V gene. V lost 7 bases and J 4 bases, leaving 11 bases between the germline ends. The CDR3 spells CASTRGAYNEQFF. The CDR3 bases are TGTGCCAGCACCCGGGGGGCTTACAATGAGCAGTTCTTC.